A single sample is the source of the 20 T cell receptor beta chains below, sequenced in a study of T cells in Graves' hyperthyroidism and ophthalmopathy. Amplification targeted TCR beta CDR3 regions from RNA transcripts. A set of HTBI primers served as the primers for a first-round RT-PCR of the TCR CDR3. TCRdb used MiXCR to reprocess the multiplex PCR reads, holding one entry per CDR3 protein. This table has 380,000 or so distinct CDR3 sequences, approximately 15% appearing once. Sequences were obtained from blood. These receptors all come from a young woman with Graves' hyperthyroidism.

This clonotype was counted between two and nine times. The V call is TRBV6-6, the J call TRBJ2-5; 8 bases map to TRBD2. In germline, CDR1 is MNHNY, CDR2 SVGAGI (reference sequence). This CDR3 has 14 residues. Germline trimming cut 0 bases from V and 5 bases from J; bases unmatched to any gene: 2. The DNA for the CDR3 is TGTGCCAGCAGTTACTCCGCGGGGGGTGAGACCCAGTACTTC. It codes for CASSYSAGGETQYF.

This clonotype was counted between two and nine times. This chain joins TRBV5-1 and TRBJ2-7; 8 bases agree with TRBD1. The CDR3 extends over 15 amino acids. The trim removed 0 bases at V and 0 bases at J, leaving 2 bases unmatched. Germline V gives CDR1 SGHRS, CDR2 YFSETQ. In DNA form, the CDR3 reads TGCGCCAGCAGCTTGGGACAGGGGAGCTCCTACGAGCAGTACTTC. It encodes CASSLGQGSSYEQYF.

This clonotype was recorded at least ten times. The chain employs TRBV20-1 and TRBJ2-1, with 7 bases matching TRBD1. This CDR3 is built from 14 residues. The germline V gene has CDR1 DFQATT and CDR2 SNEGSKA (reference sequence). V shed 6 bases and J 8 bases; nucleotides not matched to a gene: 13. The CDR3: CSATDRAVVDEQFF. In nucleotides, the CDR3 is TGCAGTGCCACAGACAGGGCTGTGGTCGATGAGCAGTTCTTC.

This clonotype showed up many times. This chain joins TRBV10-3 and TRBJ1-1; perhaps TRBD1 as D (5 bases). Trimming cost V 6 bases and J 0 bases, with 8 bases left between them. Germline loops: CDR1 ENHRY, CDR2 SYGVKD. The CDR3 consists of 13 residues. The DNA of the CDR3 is TGTGCCATCAGCGGACACATGAACACTGAAGCTTTCTTT. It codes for CAISGHMNTEAFF.

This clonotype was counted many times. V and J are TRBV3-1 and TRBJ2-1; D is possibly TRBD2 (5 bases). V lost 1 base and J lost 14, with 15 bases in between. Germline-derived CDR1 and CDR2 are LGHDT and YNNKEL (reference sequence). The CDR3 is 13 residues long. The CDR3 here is CASSQGHGENEFF. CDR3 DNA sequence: TGTGCCAGCAGCCAAGGGCACGGGGAAAATGAGTTCTTC.

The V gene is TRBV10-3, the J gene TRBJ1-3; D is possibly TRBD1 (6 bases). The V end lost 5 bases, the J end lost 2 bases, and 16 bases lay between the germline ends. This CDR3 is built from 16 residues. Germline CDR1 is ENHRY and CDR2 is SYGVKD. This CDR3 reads CAISNHTGGTGNTIYF. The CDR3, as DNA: TGTGCCATCAGTAACCATACCGGGGGCACTGGAAACACCATATATTTT.

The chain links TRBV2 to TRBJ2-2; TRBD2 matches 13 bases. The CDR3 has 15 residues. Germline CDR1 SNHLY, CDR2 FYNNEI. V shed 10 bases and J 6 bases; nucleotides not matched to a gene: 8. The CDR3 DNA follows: TGTGCCACTAAAAGGACTAGCGGGAGCGCCGGGGAGCTGTTTTTT. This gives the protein CATKRTSGSAGELFF.

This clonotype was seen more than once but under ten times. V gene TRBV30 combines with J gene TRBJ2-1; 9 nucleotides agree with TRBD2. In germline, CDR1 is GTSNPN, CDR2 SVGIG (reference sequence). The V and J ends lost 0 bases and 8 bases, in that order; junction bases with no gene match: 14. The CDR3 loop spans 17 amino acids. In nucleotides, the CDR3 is TGTGCCTGGAGTGTACTTCCTAGCGGGGTTGTTACCCATGAGCAGTTCTTC. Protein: CAWSVLPSGVVTHEQFF.

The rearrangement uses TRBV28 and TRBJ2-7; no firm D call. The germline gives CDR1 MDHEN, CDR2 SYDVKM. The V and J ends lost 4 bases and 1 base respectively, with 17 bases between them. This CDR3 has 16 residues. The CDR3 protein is CASSSFYISGSYEQYF. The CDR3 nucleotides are TGTGCCAGCAGTTCCTTCTACATTAGTGGATCCTACGAGCAGTACTTC.

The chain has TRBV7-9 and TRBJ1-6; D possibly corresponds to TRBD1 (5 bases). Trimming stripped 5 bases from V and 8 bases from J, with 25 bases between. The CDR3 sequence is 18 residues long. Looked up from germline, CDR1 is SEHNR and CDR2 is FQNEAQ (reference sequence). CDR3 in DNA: TGTGCCAGCAGCCATCCCCCCCGACCGGGGGTCCGGCATTCACCCCTCCACTTT. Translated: CASSHPPRPGVRHSPLHF.

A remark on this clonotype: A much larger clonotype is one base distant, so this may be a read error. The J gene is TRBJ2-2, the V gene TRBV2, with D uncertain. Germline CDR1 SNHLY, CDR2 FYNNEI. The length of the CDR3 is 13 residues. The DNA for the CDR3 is TGTGCCAGCAGTGTGGGGTACACCGAGGAGCTGTTTTTT. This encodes CASSVGYTEELFF.

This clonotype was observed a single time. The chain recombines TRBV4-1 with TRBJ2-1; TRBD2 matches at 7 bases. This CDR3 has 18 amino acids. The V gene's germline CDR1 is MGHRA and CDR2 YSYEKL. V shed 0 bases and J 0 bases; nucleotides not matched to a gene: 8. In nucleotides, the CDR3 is TGCGCCAGCAGCCAAGATACGGGCGGGAGAGTCTCCTACAATGAGCAGTTCTTC. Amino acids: CASSQDTGGRVSYNEQFF.

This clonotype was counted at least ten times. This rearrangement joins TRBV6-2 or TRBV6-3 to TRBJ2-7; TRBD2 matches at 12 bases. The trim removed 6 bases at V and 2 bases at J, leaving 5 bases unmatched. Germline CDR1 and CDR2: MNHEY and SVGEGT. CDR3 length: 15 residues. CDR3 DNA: TGTGCCAGCAGAGCCGGACTAGCGGGACCCTACGAGCAGTACTTC. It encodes CASRAGLAGPYEQYF.

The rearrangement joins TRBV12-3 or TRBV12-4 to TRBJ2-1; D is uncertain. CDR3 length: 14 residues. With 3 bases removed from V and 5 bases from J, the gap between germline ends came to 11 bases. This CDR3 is CASSFARANNEQFF. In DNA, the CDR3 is TGTGCCAGCAGTTTCGCCCGGGCCAACAATGAGCAGTTCTTC.

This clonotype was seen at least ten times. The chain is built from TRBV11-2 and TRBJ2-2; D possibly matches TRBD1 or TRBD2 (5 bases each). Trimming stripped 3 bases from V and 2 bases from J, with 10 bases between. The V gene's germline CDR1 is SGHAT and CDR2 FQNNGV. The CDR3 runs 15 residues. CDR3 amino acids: CASSFEGFNTGELFF. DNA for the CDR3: TGTGCCAGCAGCTTCGAGGGGTTCAACACCGGGGAGCTGTTTTTT.

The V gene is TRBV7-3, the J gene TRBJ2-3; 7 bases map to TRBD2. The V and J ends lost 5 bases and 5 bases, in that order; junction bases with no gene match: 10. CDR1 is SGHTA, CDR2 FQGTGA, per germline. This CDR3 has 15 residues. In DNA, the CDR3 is TGTGCCAGCAGCGCCGGGACTACCGAGGTAGATACGCAGTATTTT. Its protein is CASSAGTTEVDTQYF.

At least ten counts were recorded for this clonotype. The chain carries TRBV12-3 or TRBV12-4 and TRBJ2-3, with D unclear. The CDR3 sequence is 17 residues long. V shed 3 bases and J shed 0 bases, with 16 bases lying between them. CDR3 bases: TGTGCCAGCAGTTTTGGGTTTCCAGGAACTAGCACAGATACGCAGTATTTT. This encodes CASSFGFPGTSTDTQYF.

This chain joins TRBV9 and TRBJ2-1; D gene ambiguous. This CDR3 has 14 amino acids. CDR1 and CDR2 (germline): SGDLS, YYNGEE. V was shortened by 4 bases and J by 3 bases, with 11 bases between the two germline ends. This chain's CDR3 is CASSPGPDYNEQFF. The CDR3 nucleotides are TGTGCCAGCAGCCCCGGCCCCGACTACAATGAGCAGTTCTTC.

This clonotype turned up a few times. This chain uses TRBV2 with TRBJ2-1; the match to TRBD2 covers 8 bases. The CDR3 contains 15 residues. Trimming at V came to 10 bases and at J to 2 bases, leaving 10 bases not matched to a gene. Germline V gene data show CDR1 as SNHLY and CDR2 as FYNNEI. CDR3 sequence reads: CAITGGGSPYNEQFF. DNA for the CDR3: TGTGCCATCACCGGGGGGGGGAGTCCCTACAATGAGCAGTTCTTC.

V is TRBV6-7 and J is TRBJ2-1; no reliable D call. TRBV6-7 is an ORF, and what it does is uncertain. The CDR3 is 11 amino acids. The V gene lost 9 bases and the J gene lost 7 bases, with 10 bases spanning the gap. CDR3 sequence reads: CARGHGNEQFF. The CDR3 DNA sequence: TGTGCCAGAGGTCACGGGAATGAGCAGTTCTTC.